This T cell receptor beta chain was captured in a study of blood T cell repertoires in COVID-19. Study-level background: COVID-19 samples, acute and convalescent, were from the United States, Italy and Spain. PBMCs, B-cell-depleted T cells, or T cells provided the cDNA or gDNA that made up the material.

This clone appeared once. Losses at the gene ends were 6 bases for V and 10 bases for J; bases not matched to a gene: 9. Germline V gene sequence: CDR1 MNHEY, CDR2 SVGAGI. This CDR3 comprises 14 residues. Original analysis: Reference gene primer amplification in the assay estimated nucleated cell counts. Here immunoSEQ multiplex PCR was the method, and the copy in TCRdb shows in-frame clones only, minus some. The DNA was the basis for D and trimming; V, J and clone size are from that table. The sample lists fewer than 25,000 clones; around 90% were seen once. Seattle patients were enrolled during active infection and followed longitudinally.

The origin of this receptor is a man aged 65 to 85 with COVID-19, enrolled during active disease. Material: peripheral blood. This chain connects TRBV6-5 to TRBJ1-1; TRBD1 matches at 12 bases. The CDR3 spells CASSPTRDRGLAFF. DNA of the CDR3: TGTGCCAGCAGCCCAACCCGGGACAGGGGGCTAGCTTTCTTT.